This T cell receptor beta chain was found in a study of cytomegalovirus exposure and HLA in healthy donors. Whole-study results and caveats: Cytomegalovirus status was reportedly diagnosed by the classifier with high sensitivity and specificity.

With respect to this clone: The target antigen is unknown.

V lost 0 bases and J 3 bases, leaving 15 bases between the germline ends. CDR3 length: 15 amino acids. Per the germline V gene, CDR1 is GTSNPN and CDR2 is SVGIG (reference sequence). The assay was immunoSEQ multiplex PCR, and TCRdb's table has in-frame clones only and misses some. The sample has around 70,000 clones, 85% to 95% seen once. V gene TRBV30 combines with J gene TRBJ2-7; D ambiguous. The material sequenced was PBMCs. The sequence derives from a man aged 18 to 30 in good health and CMV-seropositive. The CDR3 spells CAWSVNGQNFYEQYF. The CDR3 DNA reads TGTGCCTGGAGTGTAAATGGCCAGAATTTCTACGAGCAGTACTTC.